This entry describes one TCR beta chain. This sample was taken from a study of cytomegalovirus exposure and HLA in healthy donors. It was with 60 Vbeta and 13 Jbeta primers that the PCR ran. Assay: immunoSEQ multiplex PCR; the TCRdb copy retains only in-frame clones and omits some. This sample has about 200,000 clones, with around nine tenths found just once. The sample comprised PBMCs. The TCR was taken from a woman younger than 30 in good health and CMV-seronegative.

CDR3 DNA sequence: TGTGCCAGCAGCCCTCGGGCGGGGGGGCTCTACAATGAGCAGTTCTTC. As protein: CASSPRAGGLYNEQFF. V and J are TRBV7-6 and TRBJ2-1, with 9 bases matching TRBD2. CDR3 length equals 16 residues. Germline values: CDR1 SGHVS, CDR2 FNYEAQ. V lost 5 bases to trimming and J lost 3 bases; unmatched junction nucleotides: 8.